One and the same sample provided the 14 T cell receptor beta chains below, sequenced in a study of blood T cell repertoires in COVID-19. Measured with immunoSEQ multiplex PCR; TCRdb has only the in-frame clones, and not every one. The data contain fewer than 100,000 clones, around 90% of them singletons. The sample consisted of peripheral blood. Source of these receptors: an elderly woman with acute or convalescent COVID-19.

The chain combines TRBV5-1 with TRBJ2-1; 15 positions match TRBD2. J was trimmed by 3 bases and V by 7 bases; bases with no gene match: 2. The CDR3 extends over 15 amino acids. Germline V gene sequence: CDR1 SGHRS, CDR2 YFSETQ. CDR3 protein: CASGLAGGLYNEQFF. CDR3 bases: TGCGCCAGCGGACTAGCGGGAGGGCTCTACAATGAGCAGTTCTTC.

The V and J genes are TRBV20-1 and TRBJ2-1; D is undetermined. Trimming pared 3 bases from V and 4 bases from J, leaving 7 bases between. The CDR3 has 12 amino acids. Germline CDR1 is DFQATT and CDR2 is SNEGSKA (reference sequence). The CDR3 bases are TGCAGTGCTAGTAAGAGGTACAATGAGCAGTTCTTC. Its translation is CSASKRYNEQFF.

The chain combines TRBV3-1 (or the pseudogene TRBV3-2) with TRBJ1-4; possibly TRBD1 for D (5 bases). The V end lost 2 bases, the J end lost 8 bases, and 9 bases lay between the germline ends. This CDR3 region has 13 residues. Germline V gene sequence: CDR1 LGHDT, CDR2 YNNKEL (reference sequence). The CDR3 here is CASSQLGGEKLFF. The CDR3 DNA is TGTGCCAGCAGCCAATTGGGGGGGGAAAAACTGTTTTTT.

V is TRBV7-2 and J is TRBJ2-3, with TRBD2 matching over 9 bases. J gave up 6 bases and V 2 bases, and 6 bases lay outside the gene matches. Germline loops: CDR1 SGHTA, CDR2 FQGNSA. This CDR3 is built from 15 residues. CDR3 DNA: TGTGCCAGCAGCTTAAATGCGGGAGGGTCGGATACGCAGTATTTT. Translating it yields CASSLNAGGSDTQYF.

V is TRBV4-2 and J is TRBJ2-5; TRBD2 might be the D (5 bases). Deletions cut 4 bases from V and 1 base from J, with 19 bases between. Germline assignment: CDR1 LGHNA and CDR2 YNFKEQ. This CDR3 has 17 residues. CDR3 DNA sequence: TGTGCCAGCAGCCGAAATCCTAGTAGCGCTCGCCAAGAGACCCAGTACTTC. Protein product: CASSRNPSSARQETQYF.

The chain combines TRBV3-1 (or the pseudogene TRBV3-2) with TRBJ2-1; perhaps TRBD1 as D (6 bases). With 1 base removed from V and 7 bases from J, the gap between germline ends came to 17 bases. The CDR3 spans 16 residues. CDR1 is LGHDT and CDR2 is YNNKEL in the germline V gene (reference sequence). CDR3 DNA sequence: TGTGCCAGCAGCCAAGGTTGGCAGGGGAAGACGAATGAGCAGTTCTTC. This codes for CASSQGWQGKTNEQFF.

The count of this clone is one. The chain links TRBV29-1 to TRBJ1-2, with D unclear. The ends were cut back, 4 bases at V and 3 bases at J, with 12 bases in the middle. Germline values: CDR1 SQVTM, CDR2 ANQGSEA. This CDR3 is 13 amino acids long. The CDR3 loop reads CSVVDQVDYGYTF. In DNA form, the CDR3 reads TGCAGCGTTGTCGATCAGGTGGACTATGGCTACACCTTC.

The J gene is TRBJ2-1, the V gene TRBV11-2, with 9 bases lining up with TRBD2. The CDR3 is made up of 19 amino acids. Germline CDR1 reads SGHAT; CDR2 reads FQNNGV. V shed 3 bases and J 3 bases; nucleotides not matched to a gene: 15. The CDR3 DNA reads as TGTGCCAGCAGCTTGGGGGGCCAGCTAGCGGGACTTTACTACAATGAGCAGTTCTTC. The encoded protein is CASSLGGQLAGLYYNEQFF.

The V and J genes are TRBV5-1 and TRBJ2-4, with D possibly being TRBD2 (5 bases). Per the germline V gene, CDR1 is SGHRS and CDR2 is YFSETQ. The CDR3 spans 13 residues. The V and J ends lost 1 base and 5 bases respectively, with 7 bases between them. DNA for the CDR3: TGCGCCAGCAGCTTGTCCGGGGAAAACATTCAGTACTTC. It translates to CASSLSGENIQYF.

The chain recombines TRBV4-3 with TRBJ1-2, with D uncertain. CDR1 and CDR2 from the germline V gene are LGHNA and YSLEER. V dropped 0 bases and J dropped 8 bases, with 10 bases sitting between them. The CDR3 sequence is 13 residues long. The CDR3 coding sequence is TGCGCCAGCAGCCAAGATCTGGGCGGGGGCTACACCTTC. As protein: CASSQDLGGGYTF.

This rearrangement joins TRBV20-1 to TRBJ2-2, with 7 positions matching TRBD2. Germline values: CDR1 DFQATT, CDR2 SNEGSKA (reference sequence). The V segment lost 3 bases and the J segment 4 bases; nucleotides outside the gene matches: 5. There are 14 residues in the CDR3. CDR3 region: CSASRAGVTGELFF. CDR3 nucleotide sequence: TGCAGTGCTAGTCGGGCGGGGGTCACCGGGGAGCTGTTTTTT.

The chain recombines TRBV27 with TRBJ1-2, with 11 nucleotides matching TRBD1. Germline trimming cut 6 bases from V and 2 bases from J; bases unmatched to any gene: 8. The CDR3 runs 16 residues. Germline CDR1 and CDR2: MNHEY and SMNVEV (reference sequence). In DNA, the CDR3 is TGTGCCAGCAGCCGAAGGGGGACAGGGGGGAACTATGGCTACACCTTC. The encoded protein is CASSRRGTGGNYGYTF.

The chain has TRBV19 and TRBJ2-1, with 8 bases aligning to TRBD2. CDR3 length: 16 amino acids. Unmatched junction bases numbered 11, after V lost 3 bases and J lost 7 bases. The germline V gene encodes CDR1 LNHDA and CDR2 SQIVND (reference sequence). CDR3 sequence (DNA): TGTGCCAGTAGTATTGGTGCTAGCGGGTCATATAATGAGCAGTTCTTC. This translates into CASSIGASGSYNEQFF.

V usage is TRBV19 and J usage is TRBJ2-3; 8 nucleotides match TRBD1. The CDR3 covers 17 residues. V was clipped by 3 bases and J by 4 bases; unmatched bases: 12. Looked up from germline, CDR1 is LNHDA and CDR2 is SQIVND (reference sequence). Written as DNA, the CDR3 is TGTGCCAGTAGTATCTGGGCCGCCAGGGGGCTGGCAGATACGCAGTATTTT. It encodes CASSIWAARGLADTQYF.